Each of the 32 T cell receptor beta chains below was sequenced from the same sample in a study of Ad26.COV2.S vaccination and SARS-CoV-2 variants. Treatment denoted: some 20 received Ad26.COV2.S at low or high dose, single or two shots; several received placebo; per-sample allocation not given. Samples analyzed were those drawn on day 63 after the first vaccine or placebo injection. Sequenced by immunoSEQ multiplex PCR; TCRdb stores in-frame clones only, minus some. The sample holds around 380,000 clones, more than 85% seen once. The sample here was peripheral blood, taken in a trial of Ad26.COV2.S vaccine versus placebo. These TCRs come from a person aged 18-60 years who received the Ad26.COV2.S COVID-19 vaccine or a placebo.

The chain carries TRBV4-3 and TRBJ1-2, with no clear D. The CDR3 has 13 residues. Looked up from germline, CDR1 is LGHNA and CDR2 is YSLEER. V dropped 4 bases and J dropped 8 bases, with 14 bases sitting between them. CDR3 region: CASSPSPSRGYTF. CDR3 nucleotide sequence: TGCGCCAGCAGCCCTTCGCCCTCCCGGGGCTACACCTTC.

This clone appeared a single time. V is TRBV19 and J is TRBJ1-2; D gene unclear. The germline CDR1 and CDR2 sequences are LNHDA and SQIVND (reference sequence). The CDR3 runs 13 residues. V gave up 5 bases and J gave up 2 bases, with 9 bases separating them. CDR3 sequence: CASSPPGNYGYTF. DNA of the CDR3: TGTGCCAGTAGTCCCCCGGGGAACTATGGCTACACCTTC.

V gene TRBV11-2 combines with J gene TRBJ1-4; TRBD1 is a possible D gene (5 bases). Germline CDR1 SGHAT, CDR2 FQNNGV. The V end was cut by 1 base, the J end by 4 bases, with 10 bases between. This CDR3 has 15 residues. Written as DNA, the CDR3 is TGTGCCAGCAGCTTAGTTACAGGAGTTAATGAAAAACTGTTTTTT. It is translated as CASSLVTGVNEKLFF. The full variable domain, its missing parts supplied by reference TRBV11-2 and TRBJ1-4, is EAGVAQSPRYKIIEKRQSVAFWCNPISGHATLYWYQQILGQGPKLLIQFQNNGVVDDSQLPKDRFSAERLKGVDSTLKIQPAKLEDSAVYLCASSLVTGVNEKLFFGSGTQLSVL.

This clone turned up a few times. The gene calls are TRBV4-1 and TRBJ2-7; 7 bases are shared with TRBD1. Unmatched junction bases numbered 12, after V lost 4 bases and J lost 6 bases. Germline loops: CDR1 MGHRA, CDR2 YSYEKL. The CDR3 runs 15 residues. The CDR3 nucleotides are TGCGCCAGCAGCCCTACCGGGACAGCCTGGTCCGAGCAGTACTTC. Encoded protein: CASSPTGTAWSEQYF.

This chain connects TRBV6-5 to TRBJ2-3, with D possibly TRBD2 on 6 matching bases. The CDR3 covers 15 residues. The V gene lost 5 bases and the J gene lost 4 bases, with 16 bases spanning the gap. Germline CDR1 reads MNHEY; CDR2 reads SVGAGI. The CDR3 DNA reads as TGTGCCAGCAGTAACCCCTCCGGGGGTTCAGATACGCAGTATTTT. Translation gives CASSNPSGGSDTQYF.

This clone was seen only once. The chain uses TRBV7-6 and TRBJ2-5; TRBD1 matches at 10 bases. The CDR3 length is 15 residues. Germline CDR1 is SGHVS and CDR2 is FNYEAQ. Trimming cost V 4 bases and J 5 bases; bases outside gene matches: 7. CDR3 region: CASSSTTGGWETQYF. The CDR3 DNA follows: TGTGCCAGCAGCTCAACGACAGGGGGCTGGGAGACCCAGTACTTC.

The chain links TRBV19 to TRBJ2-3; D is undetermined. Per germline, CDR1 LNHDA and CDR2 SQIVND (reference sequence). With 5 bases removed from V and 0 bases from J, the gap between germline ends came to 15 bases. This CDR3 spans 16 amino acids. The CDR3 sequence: CASSSDWLGSTDTQYF. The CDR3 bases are TGTGCCAGTAGTTCAGACTGGCTGGGGAGCACAGATACGCAGTATTTT.

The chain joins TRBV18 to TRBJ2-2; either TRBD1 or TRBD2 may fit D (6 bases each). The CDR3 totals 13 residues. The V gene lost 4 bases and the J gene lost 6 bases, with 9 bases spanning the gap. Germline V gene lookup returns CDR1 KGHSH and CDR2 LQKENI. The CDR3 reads CASSHREAGELFF. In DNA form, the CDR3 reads TGTGCCAGCTCACACAGGGAGGCCGGGGAGCTGTTTTTT.

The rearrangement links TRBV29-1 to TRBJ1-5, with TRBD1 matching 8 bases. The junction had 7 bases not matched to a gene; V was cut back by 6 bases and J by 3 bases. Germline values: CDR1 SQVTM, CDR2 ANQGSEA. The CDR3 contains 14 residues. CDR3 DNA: TGCAGCGTGTCAGGGGGCGAATCCAATCAGCCCCAGCATTTT. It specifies CSVSGGESNQPQHF.

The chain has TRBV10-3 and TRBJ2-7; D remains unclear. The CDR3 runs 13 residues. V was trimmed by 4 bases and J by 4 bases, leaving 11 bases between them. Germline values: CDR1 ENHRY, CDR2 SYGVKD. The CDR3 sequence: CAISVNQGYEQYF. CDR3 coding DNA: TGTGCCATCAGTGTCAATCAAGGGTACGAGCAGTACTTC.

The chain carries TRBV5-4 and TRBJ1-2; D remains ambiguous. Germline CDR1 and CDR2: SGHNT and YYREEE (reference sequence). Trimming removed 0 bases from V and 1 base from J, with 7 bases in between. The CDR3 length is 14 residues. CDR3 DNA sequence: TGTGCCAGCAGCTTGGCCGTGGGTAACTATGGCTACACCTTC. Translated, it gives CASSLAVGNYGYTF.

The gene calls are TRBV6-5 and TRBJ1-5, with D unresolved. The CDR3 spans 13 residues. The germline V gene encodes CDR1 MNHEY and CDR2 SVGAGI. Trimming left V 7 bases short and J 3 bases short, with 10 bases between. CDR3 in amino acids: CASKRRDNQPQHF. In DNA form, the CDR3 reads TGTGCCAGCAAACGGCGGGACAATCAGCCCCAGCATTTT.

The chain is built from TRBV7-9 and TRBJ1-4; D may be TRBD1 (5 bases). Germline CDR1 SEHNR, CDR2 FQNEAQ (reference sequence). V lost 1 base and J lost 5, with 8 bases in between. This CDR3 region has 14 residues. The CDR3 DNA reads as TGTGCCAGCAGCTTAGAGACAGTAAATGAAAAACTGTTTTTT. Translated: CASSLETVNEKLFF.

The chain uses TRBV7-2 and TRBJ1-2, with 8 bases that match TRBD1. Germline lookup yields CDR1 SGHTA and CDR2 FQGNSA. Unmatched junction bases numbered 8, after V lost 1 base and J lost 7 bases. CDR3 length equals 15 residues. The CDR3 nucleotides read TGTGCCAGCAGCTTAGTGACGGGACAGGCCCCTGGCTACACCTTC. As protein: CASSLVTGQAPGYTF.

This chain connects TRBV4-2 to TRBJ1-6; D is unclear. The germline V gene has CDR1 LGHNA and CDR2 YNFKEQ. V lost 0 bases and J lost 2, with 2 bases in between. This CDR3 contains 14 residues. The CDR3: CASSQETYNSPLHF. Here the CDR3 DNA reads TGTGCCAGCAGCCAAGAGACCTATAATTCACCCCTCCACTTT.

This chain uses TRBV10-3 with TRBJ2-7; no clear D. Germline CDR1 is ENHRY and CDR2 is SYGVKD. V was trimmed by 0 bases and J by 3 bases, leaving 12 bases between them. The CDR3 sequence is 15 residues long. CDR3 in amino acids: CAISESDPRNYEQYF. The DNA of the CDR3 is TGTGCCATCAGTGAGTCTGACCCCCGAAACTACGAGCAGTACTTC.

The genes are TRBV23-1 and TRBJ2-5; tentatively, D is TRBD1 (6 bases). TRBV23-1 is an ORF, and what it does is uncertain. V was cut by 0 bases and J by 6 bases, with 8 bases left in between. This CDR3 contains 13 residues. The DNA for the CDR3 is TGCGCCAGCAGTCAATCGCAGGGGCAGACCCAGTACTTC. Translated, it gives CASSQSQGQTQYF.

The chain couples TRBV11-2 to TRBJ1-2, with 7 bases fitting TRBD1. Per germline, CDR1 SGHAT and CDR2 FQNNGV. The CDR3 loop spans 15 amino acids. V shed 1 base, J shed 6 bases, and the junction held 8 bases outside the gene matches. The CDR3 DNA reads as TGTGCCAGCAGCTTAGGCGAAGACAGGGACCATGGCTACACCTTC. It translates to CASSLGEDRDHGYTF.

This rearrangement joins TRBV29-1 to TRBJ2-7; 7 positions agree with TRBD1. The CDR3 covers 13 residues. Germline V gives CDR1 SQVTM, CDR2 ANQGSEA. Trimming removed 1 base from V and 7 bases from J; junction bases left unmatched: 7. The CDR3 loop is CSVEVSRGSEQYF. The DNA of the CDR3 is TGCAGCGTTGAAGTATCCAGGGGGAGTGAGCAGTACTTC.

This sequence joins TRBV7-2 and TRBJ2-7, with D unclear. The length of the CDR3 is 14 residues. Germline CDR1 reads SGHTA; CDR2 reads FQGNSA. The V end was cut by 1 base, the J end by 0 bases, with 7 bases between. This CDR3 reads CASSLGPASYEQYF. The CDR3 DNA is TGTGCCAGCAGCTTAGGCCCGGCCTCCTACGAGCAGTACTTC.

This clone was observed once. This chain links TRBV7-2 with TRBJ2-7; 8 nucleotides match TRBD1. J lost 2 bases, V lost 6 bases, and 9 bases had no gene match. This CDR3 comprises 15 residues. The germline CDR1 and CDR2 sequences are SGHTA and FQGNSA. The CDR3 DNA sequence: TGTGCCAGCAGTCCAGGACAGGGCAGCACCTACGAGCAGTACTTC. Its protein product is CASSPGQGSTYEQYF.

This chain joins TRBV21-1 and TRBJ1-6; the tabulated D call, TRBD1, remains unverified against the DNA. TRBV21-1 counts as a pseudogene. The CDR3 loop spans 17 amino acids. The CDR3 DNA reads TGTGCCAGCAAGGGACAGAACAGGGAGCCAGGGAATTCACCCCTCCACTTT. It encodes CASKGQNREPGNSPLHF.

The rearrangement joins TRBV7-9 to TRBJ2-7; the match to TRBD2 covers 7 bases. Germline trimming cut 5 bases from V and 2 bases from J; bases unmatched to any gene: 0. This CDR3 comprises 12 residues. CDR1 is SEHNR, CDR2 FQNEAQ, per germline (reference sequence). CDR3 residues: CASSRGAYEQYF. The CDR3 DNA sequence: TGTGCCAGCAGCCGGGGGGCCTACGAGCAGTACTTC.

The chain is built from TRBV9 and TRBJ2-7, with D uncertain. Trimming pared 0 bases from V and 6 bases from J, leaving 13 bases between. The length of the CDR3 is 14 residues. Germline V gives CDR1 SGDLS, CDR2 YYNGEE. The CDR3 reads CASSVGQSSLEQYF. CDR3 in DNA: TGTGCCAGCAGCGTAGGTCAGTCTTCCCTCGAGCAGTACTTC.

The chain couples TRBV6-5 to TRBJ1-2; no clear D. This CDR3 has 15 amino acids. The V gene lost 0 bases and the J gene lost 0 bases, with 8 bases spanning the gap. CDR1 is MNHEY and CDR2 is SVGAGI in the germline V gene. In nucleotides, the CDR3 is TGTGCCAGCAGTTACTCTGGGCAGACTAACTATGGCTACACCTTC. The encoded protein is CASSYSGQTNYGYTF.

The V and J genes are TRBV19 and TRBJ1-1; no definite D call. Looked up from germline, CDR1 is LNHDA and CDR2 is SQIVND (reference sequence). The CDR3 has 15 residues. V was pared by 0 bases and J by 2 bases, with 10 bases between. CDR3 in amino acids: CASSIEGSGNTEAFF. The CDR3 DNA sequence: TGTGCCAGTAGTATAGAAGGGAGTGGAAACACTGAAGCTTTCTTT. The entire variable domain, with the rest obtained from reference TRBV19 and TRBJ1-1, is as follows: DGGITQSPKYLFRKEGQNVTLSCEQNLNHDAMYWYRQDPGQGLRLIYYSQIVNDFQKGDIAEGYSVSREKKESFPLTVTSAQKNPTAFYLCASSIEGSGNTEAFFGQGTRLTVV.

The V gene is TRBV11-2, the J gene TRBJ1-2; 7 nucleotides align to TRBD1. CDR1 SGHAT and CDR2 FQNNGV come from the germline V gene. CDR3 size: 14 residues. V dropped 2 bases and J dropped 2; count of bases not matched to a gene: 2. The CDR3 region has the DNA TGTGCCAGCAGCTTATCACAGGGGAACTATGGCTACACCTTC. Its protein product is CASSLSQGNYGYTF.

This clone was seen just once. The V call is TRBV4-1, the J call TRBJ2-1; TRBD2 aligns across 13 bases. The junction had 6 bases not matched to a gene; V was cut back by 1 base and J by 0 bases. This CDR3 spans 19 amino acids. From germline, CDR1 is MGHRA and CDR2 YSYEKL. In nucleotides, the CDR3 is TGCGCCAGCAGCCAAGGGGGACTAGCGGGACCTCGCTCCTACAATGAGCAGTTCTTC. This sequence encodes CASSQGGLAGPRSYNEQFF.

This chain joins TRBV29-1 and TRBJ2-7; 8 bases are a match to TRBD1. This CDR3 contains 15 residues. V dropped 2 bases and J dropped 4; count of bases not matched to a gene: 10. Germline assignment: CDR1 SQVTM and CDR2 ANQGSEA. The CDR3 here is CSVELPGGPRYEQYF. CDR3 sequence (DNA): TGCAGCGTTGAATTGCCAGGGGGCCCCAGATACGAGCAGTACTTC.

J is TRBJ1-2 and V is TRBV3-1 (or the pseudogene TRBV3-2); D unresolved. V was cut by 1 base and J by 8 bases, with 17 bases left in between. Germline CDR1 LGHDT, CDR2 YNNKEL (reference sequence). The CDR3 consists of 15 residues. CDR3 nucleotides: TGTGCCAGCAGCCAAGTGCTTGGCGTGAGGGAGGGCTACACCTTC. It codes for CASSQVLGVREGYTF.

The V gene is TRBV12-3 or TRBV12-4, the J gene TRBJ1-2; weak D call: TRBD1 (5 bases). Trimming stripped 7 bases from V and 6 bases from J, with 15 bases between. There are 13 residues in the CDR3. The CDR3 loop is CASTKGLLNGYTF. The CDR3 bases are TGTGCCAGCACCAAGGGACTCCTTAATGGCTACACCTTC.

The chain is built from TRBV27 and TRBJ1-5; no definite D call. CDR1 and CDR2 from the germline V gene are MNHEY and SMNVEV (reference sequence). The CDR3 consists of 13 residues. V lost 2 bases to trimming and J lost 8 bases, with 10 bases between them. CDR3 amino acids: CASSLNSWEPQHF. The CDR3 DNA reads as TGTGCCAGCAGTTTAAACTCGTGGGAGCCCCAGCATTTT.